This T cell receptor beta chain comes out of a study of blood T cell repertoires in COVID-19 (dated by TCRdb to 2019 to 2021). Regarding the complete study: The collaborator samples originated in the United States, Italy and Spain and spanned the acute and convalescent phases of COVID-19. The samples were drawn from the first 160 participants of the ongoing ImmuneRACE study and from about 1,200 subjects provided by 6 global collaborators. HLA class I and class II types, where available, came from metadata supplied by the sample provider rather than from assay-based typing. The repertoires were released in a freely available public database meant as a resource for research on the immune response to SARS-CoV-2. Subjects who had been exposed to COVID-19, were actively infected with it, or had recovered from it provided the deeply sampled blood TCRbeta repertoires that made up the dataset. The material from the prospective study consisted of cDNA or gDNA derived from T cells, B-cell-depleted T cells, or PBMCs. Nearly every sample came with metadata listing a de-identified subject ID, COVID-19 status, age in years and sex.

The CDR3 starts with the cysteine, ends with the phenylalanine, and has 14 residues. The kept DNA is CDR3 alone, 42 bases in frame from the first base. At the junction V is shortened by 6 bases and J by 1 base, with 10 bases in between. Per the germline V gene, MNHEY is the CDR1 and SVGAGI is the CDR2. TCRbeta CDR3 regions were amplified from genomic DNA by means of the immunoSEQ Assay, a bias-controlled multiplex PCR. The authors' analysis ran thus. Nucleated cell counts per sample were estimated from amplification of reference gene primers within the assay. To quantify the absolute abundance of each unique TCRbeta CDR3 rearrangement, sequence reads were collapsed and filtered. For each sample, productive Simpson clonality was calculated by taking the square root of Simpson's diversity index across productive rearrangements. The table was pulled from immuneACCESS by TCRdb, which kept in-frame rearrangements only. Such tables lose some clones; where checked, under half of the loss comes from unresolved V genes, and the rest has no known cause. The DNA was the basis for D and trimming; V, J and clone size are from that table. For this sample there are tens of thousands of clones; more than 70% appear just once. The top ten clones comprise over 45% of the sample.

Whole blood was collected in K2EDTA tubes by collaborating institutions according to the institutions' own protocols. For TCRbeta analysis, collaborators shipped samples in one of three forms: frozen whole blood, isolated PBMCs, or DNA extracted from either of those sample types. Comments on this clone: It has no known antigen specificity. No per-base quality is available; no much larger clone lies one base away.

The study at large found these results: The quantity of clinical and demographic metadata differed by source and by participant and was supplied without curation.

The sample comprised peripheral blood. This chain joins TRBV6-5 to TRBJ1-3, and perhaps TRBD1 as D gene, on 6 matching bases. The receptor was isolated from a human donor in a cohort sampled during active COVID-19. The base sequence is TGTGCCAGCAGACAGGGAAGGTCTGGAAACACCATATATTTT. Its protein product is CASRQGRSGNTIYF.